The 3 T cell receptor beta chains below all came from one sample that was sequenced in a study of blood T cell repertoires in COVID-19. Some clones are missing from TCRdb's copy, which holds only in-frame ones; the method was immunoSEQ multiplex PCR. This table holds hundreds of thousands of clones, 80% to 90% found once. The specimen sequenced was peripheral blood. The receptors were sampled from an older woman with COVID-19, enrolled during active disease.

This chain connects TRBV7-2 to TRBJ1-2; D remains ambiguous. V was clipped by 1 base and J by 7 bases, with 19 bases between them. Germline CDR1 reads SGHTA; CDR2 reads FQGNSA. The CDR3 extends over 16 amino acids. The CDR3 is CASSLEVGLREGGYTF. The CDR3 DNA reads as TGTGCCAGCAGCTTAGAGGTCGGGCTTCGGGAGGGTGGCTACACCTTC.

This chain uses TRBV5-1 with TRBJ2-7; D is uncertain. Germline values: CDR1 SGHRS, CDR2 YFSETQ. V dropped 0 bases and J dropped 2 bases, with 6 bases sitting between them. The CDR3 sequence is 13 residues long. CDR3 loop: CASSLGDTYEQYF. CDR3 DNA sequence: TGCGCCAGCAGCTTGGGAGACACCTACGAGCAGTACTTC.

The V call is TRBV9, the J call TRBJ2-5; D possibly corresponds to TRBD2 (6 bases). The CDR3 runs to 17 residues. Germline V gene sequence: CDR1 SGDLS, CDR2 YYNGEE. Trimming took 4 bases from V and 2 from J, leaving 21 bases between them. The CDR3 DNA is TGTGCCAGCAGCCCTCGAGGGTTGGTGGGGGGTCAAGAGACCCAGTACTTC. Amino acids: CASSPRGLVGGQETQYF.